This T cell receptor beta chain was retrieved from a study of blood T cell repertoires in COVID-19. Produced via immunoSEQ multiplex PCR; TCRdb's table is partial and in-frame only. The sample lists about 260,000 clones, around 90% seen once, with under 3% in the top ten. This CDR3 contains 15 residues. Germline values: CDR1 KGHSH, CDR2 LQKENI. The V and J ends lost 1 base and 8 bases, in that order; junction bases with no gene match: 8. The rearrangement joins TRBV18 to TRBJ1-1; TRBD1 agrees at 9 bases. The receptor's source is a person aged 18-29 years with COVID-19, enrolled during active disease. The sequenced material came from peripheral blood. CDR3 in DNA: TGTGCCAGCTCACCACGAGGGGGACAGGGAAGAGAAGCTTTCTTT. This translates into CASSPRGGQGREAFF.